Listed below are T cell receptor beta chains from one sample, sequenced in a study of coeliac disease. Sequencing was performed with immunoSEQ multiplex PCR; in TCRdb, only in-frame clones are kept and a portion is missing. This repertoire shows around 2,800 clones, around 50% found once; its top ten account for around 19%. The sample was intraepithelial lymphocytes from the gut. These receptors all come from a man aged 55 to 70 with celiac disease on a gluten-free diet. CDR3s include the opening cysteine and the closing phenylalanine or tryptophan. Where a row states a size, it is once, few, many or the class of an expanded clone; other rows omit it.

TRBJ2-2	TRBV27	-	CASRASGNRDTGELFF
TRBJ2-4	TRBV21-1	-	CASSQGGGRRLAKNIQYF
TRBJ1-2	TRBV19	-	CASSTRDRAYGYTF
TRBJ2-7	TRBV18	-	CASSTGQGAYEQYF
TRBJ2-7	TRBV5-1	-	CASSPLSGYTYEQYF
TRBJ2-7	TRBV7-2	-	CASSLRDRGPAF
TRBJ2-3	TRBV7-2	-	CASSSRDRAFGDTQYF
TRBJ2-3	TRBV15	medium-sized	CATSQRRGSTDTQYF
TRBJ2-2	TRBV11-2	-	CASSLSGGGDTGELFF
TRBJ2-2	TRBV9	-	CASSARFNTGELFF
TRBJ1-1	TRBV6-6	large	CASSYFPGGTEAFF
TRBJ2-5	TRBV5-4	-	CASSLKGGWETQYF
TRBJ1-3	TRBV7-6	-	CASSPSAAGGAGDTIYF
TRBJ1-1	TRBV7-9	-	CANRTTGGRVNTEAFF
TRBJ2-5	TRBV9	few	CASSVVGISPQETQYF
TRBJ1-2	TRBV19	-	CASSIDRTGAYGYTF
TRBJ1-5	TRBV30	medium-sized	CAWSPPNQPQHF
TRBJ1-3	TRBV19	-	CATRGGAIGNTIYF
TRBJ1-4	TRBV18	few	CASSPSGNFEKLFF
TRBJ1-5	TRBV7-8	-	CASSPGTGNQPQHF
TRBJ2-5	TRBV4-1	-	CASSLSGQETQYF
TRBJ1-5	TRBV30	large	CAWSGTGGSQPQHF
TRBJ2-2	TRBV9	-	CASSAKSGELFF
TRBJ1-2	TRBV29-1	once	CSVNVGSGNGYTF
TRBJ2-2	TRBV30	medium-sized	CAWRGLGGTGELFF
TRBJ2-7	TRBV25-1	few	CASSEGGRDYEQYF
TRBJ2-3	TRBV4-2	once	CASSPLNLAGESDTQYF
TRBJ1-1	TRBV5-1	-	CASSLGTGGGMNTEAFF